This note documents a single T cell receptor beta chain sequence. The CDR3 is 14 residues long. V was clipped by 6 bases and J by 6 bases, with 16 bases between them. TCRdb recomputed calls from the RACE reads with MiXCR, one row per CDR3 protein. The sample has 150,000 to 200,000 distinct CDR3 sequences; roughly a quarter are singletons. This entry comes from a study of human T cells and chemical hapten exposure. Noted time point: patch test 3, about 24 weeks after DPC sensitization. Indicated treatment: therapeutic diphenylcyclopropenone sensitization with weekly scalp DPC. The receptor was isolated from a woman aged 40-49 years with alopecia areata. Some clones in this sample may be carry-over from other donors' samples. Specimen: whole blood, collected in connection with sensitization to the hapten diphenylcyclopropenone (DPC). The chain uses TRBV12-3 or TRBV12-4 and TRBJ2-3; perhaps TRBD1 as D (5 bases). The CDR3 here is CASSSQAGPDTQYF. The CDR3 nucleotides are TGTGCCAGCAGCTCCCAGGCAGGGCCCGATACGCAGTATTTT.